This T cell receptor (beta chain) is from a study of cytomegalovirus exposure and HLA in healthy donors. Across the whole study: Out of about 190 million T cells, an earlier analysis found around 120 million unique TCR beta sequences in total. Study results and limitations: Some V segments (TRBV6-2 and TRBV6-3 among them) were excluded as indistinguishable. CMV serostatus stood as the only immune exposure information on hand. Analysis performed later showed TCR beta chains linked to HLA being more clonally expanded than equally common others.

The CDR3 covers 15 residues. CDR1 is SGHNT and CDR2 is YYREEE in the germline V gene (reference sequence). The V gene lost 1 base and the J gene lost 0 bases, with 8 bases spanning the gap. The primer mix had 60 Vbeta and 13 Jbeta primers. Measured with immunoSEQ multiplex PCR; TCRdb has only the in-frame clones, and not every one. The repertoire holds some 170,000 clones, with 75% to 85% as singletons. With respect to this clone: The antigen remains undetermined.

This receptor was identified in a woman aged 55-69 years in good health and CMV-seropositive. The J gene is TRBJ2-1, the V gene TRBV5-4, with a weak D call TRBD1 (6 bases). The sample taken for sequencing was PBMCs. The CDR3 nucleotides are TGTGCCAGCAGCTTGACAGGGAGCTCCTACAATGAGCAGTTCTTC. Encoded protein: CASSLTGSSYNEQFF.